These 29 T cell receptor beta chains were sequenced from one sample in a study of post-analysis software for immune sequencing data. Prepared libraries of TCR beta cDNA carried unique molecular identifiers. MiXCR, applied by TCRdb to the PCR reads, yields one record per CDR3 protein. The data hold around 710,000 distinct CDR3 sequences, with about half observed a single time. The antigens these receptors bind are not known. General study results and limits: TRBV5-6, TRBV5-1 and TRBV20-1 were among four or five TRBV segments more frequent in patients than controls.

Sequencing was done on a sample of blood. The source is a girl between 10 and 17 years old with multiple sclerosis.

V is TRBV20-1 and J is TRBJ1-2; D not resolved. Between the trimmed V and J ends, which lost 4 bases and 7 bases, there was a span of 13 bases. The CDR3 has 12 residues. Germline V gene data show CDR1 as DFQATT and CDR2 as SNEGSKA (reference sequence). CDR3 nucleotide sequence: TGCAGTGCTAAAAACAGATTCCCTGGCTACACCTTC. As protein: CSAKNRFPGYTF.

The chain employs TRBV7-2 and TRBJ1-2, with D possibly being TRBD1 (6 bases). Germline CDR1 and CDR2: SGHTA and FQGNSA. There are 17 residues in the CDR3. V was clipped by 1 base and J by 2 bases, with 17 bases between them. CDR3 loop: CASSLGVGAQGNYGYTF. The CDR3 region has the DNA TGTGCCAGCAGCTTAGGTGTGGGGGCGCAGGGAAACTATGGCTACACCTTC.

The V gene is TRBV20-1, the J gene TRBJ2-7; tentatively, D is TRBD1 (5 bases). Per germline, CDR1 DFQATT and CDR2 SNEGSKA (reference sequence). With 3 bases removed from V and 5 bases from J, the gap between germline ends came to 11 bases. CDR3 length: 12 residues. The DNA of the CDR3 is TGCAGTGCTAGGGCAGGGATCCACGAGCAGTACTTC. It codes for CSARAGIHEQYF.

This sequence joins TRBV6-1 and TRBJ2-2, with D perhaps TRBD1 (5 bases). Trimming took off 6 bases at V and 1 base at J, with 9 bases between the two ends. This CDR3 spans 14 amino acids. CDR1 MNHNS and CDR2 SASEGT come from the germline V gene. The CDR3 protein is CASRDQGNTGELFF. The CDR3 nucleotides read TGTGCCAGCAGGGACCAGGGGAACACCGGGGAGCTGTTTTTT.

This clonotype was seen a handful of times. The rearrangement uses TRBV15 and TRBJ2-7; possibly TRBD2 for D (5 bases). CDR3 length equals 13 residues. V was clipped by 0 bases and J by 3 bases, with 6 bases between them. The germline gives CDR1 LNHNV, CDR2 YYDKDF (reference sequence). CDR3 DNA sequence: TGTGCCACCAGCAGAGATGAGGGCTACGAGCAGTACTTC. This translates into CATSRDEGYEQYF.

This clonotype was observed a single time. The rearrangement joins TRBV11-2 to TRBJ2-4, with a possible D match to TRBD2 (6 bases). The J call is doubtful: the DNA matches TRBJ2-7 better. This CDR3 contains 13 residues. Per germline, CDR1 SGHAT and CDR2 FQNNGV. The CDR3 nucleotides read TGTGCCAGCAGGGGCGGGATCCTCTACGAGCAGTACTTC. Translated: CASRGGILYEQYF.

This clonotype was counted only a few times. The V gene is TRBV14, the J gene TRBJ2-5; possibly TRBD1 or TRBD2 for D (5 bases each). The germline CDR1 and CDR2 sequences are SGHDN and FVKESK. CDR3 size: 13 residues. Trimming shortened V by 2 bases and J by 5 bases, and 9 bases separated the two germline ends. CDR3 DNA: TGTGCCAGCAGCCAAATGGGACCGGAGACCCAGTACTTC. It yields the protein CASSQMGPETQYF.

This chain joins TRBV29-1 and TRBJ2-7; the D call may be TRBD1 or TRBD2 (5 bases each). Germline CDR1 SQVTM, CDR2 ANQGSEA. CDR3 length: 16 amino acids. V shed 0 bases and J shed 2 bases, with 17 bases lying between them. The chain's CDR3 is CSVEDGGLAGPYEQYV. Here the CDR3 DNA reads TGCAGCGTTGAAGATGGCGGGCTAGCAGGGCCCTACGAGCAGTACGTC.

The J gene is TRBJ2-3, the V gene TRBV2; unclear D gene. Germline V gene lookup returns CDR1 SNHLY and CDR2 FYNNEI. The CDR3 is 14 residues long. Trimming removed 5 bases at V and 2 bases at J, with 11 bases between. The CDR3 region is CASSLGSDTDTQYF. DNA for the CDR3: TGTGCCAGCAGTTTGGGGTCGGACACAGATACGCAGTATTTT.

This clonotype was observed a few times. V usage is TRBV25-1 and J usage is TRBJ1-2; 7 bases align to TRBD1. The germline CDR1 and CDR2 sequences are MGHDK and SYGVNS. J lost 3 bases, V lost 10 bases, and 11 bases had no gene match. This CDR3 has 14 residues. CDR3 loop: CATRDRAGDYGYTF. The CDR3 nucleotides read TGTGCCACCCGGGACAGAGCAGGAGACTATGGCTACACCTTC.

This clonotype was seen only a few times. This chain uses TRBV20-1 with TRBJ2-7; 11 bases line up with TRBD1. Germline V gives CDR1 DFQATT, CDR2 SNEGSKA (reference sequence). With 5 bases clipped from V and 5 bases from J, the junction kept 11 bases outside the gene matches. The CDR3 consists of 15 residues. The CDR3 DNA reads TGCAGTGCTCCAGTCTTCCGGGACAGGGGGGACGAGCAGTACTTC. Encoded protein: CSAPVFRDRGDEQYF.

As DNA, the CDR3 is TGTGCCAGCATCGGGGAATTCCCCTCCGGGGCCAACGTCCTGACTTTC. Its protein is CASIGEFPSGANVLTF. This chain joins TRBV2 and TRBJ2-6, with TRBD2 as a possible D gene (5 bases). V gave up 7 bases and J gave up 4 bases, with 17 bases separating them. CDR1 and CDR2 from the germline V gene are SNHLY and FYNNEI. The CDR3 covers 16 residues.

This chain uses TRBV2 with TRBJ2-7; TRBD2 agrees at 12 bases. With 6 bases clipped from V and 5 bases from J, the junction kept 8 bases outside the gene matches. CDR3 length: 15 residues. From germline, CDR1 is SNHLY and CDR2 FYNNEI. As DNA, the CDR3 is TGTGCCAGCAGAACTAGCGGGGGGATACCCCACGAGCAGTACTTC. The encoded protein is CASRTSGGIPHEQYF. Full variable domain (outside the CDR3, taken from reference TRBV2 and TRBJ2-7): EPEVTQTPSHQVTQMGQEVILRCVPISNHLYFYWYRQILGQKVEFLVSFYNNEISEKSEIFDDQFSVERPDGSNFTLKIRSTKLEDSAMYFCASRTSGGIPHEQYFGPGTRLTVT.

This clonotype was detected a few times. The chain uses TRBV20-1 and TRBJ2-3, with D perhaps TRBD1 (6 bases). CDR1 and CDR2 from the germline V gene are DFQATT and SNEGSKA (reference sequence). The CDR3 covers 16 residues. The V and J ends lost 3 bases and 4 bases respectively, with 20 bases between them. This CDR3 is CSASRGTAGIADTQYF. The CDR3 DNA follows: TGCAGTGCTAGTAGGGGGACCGCAGGAATAGCAGATACGCAGTATTTT.

This clonotype turned up a few times. The rearrangement joins TRBV24-1 to TRBJ2-5; 7 bases map to TRBD1. CDR1 and CDR2 from the germline V gene are KGHDR and SFDVKD. The length of the CDR3 is 13 residues. The junction had 4 bases not matched to a gene; V was cut back by 10 bases and J by 0 bases. CDR3 bases: TGTGCCACTCGGGACAGAAACCAAGAGACCCAGTACTTC. Protein product: CATRDRNQETQYF.

The chain joins TRBV20-1 to TRBJ2-1; D call uncertain. The CDR3 sequence is 15 residues long. CDR1 DFQATT and CDR2 SNEGSKA come from the germline V gene (reference sequence). V lost 6 bases, J lost 0 bases, and 15 bases lay in between. CDR3 region: CSALRVAVSYNEQFF. In nucleotides, the CDR3 is TGCAGTGCACTTCGAGTGGCGGTCTCCTACAATGAGCAGTTCTTC.

The chain joins TRBV29-1 to TRBJ1-2; a weak D match, TRBD1 (5 bases). The CDR3 covers 13 residues. The ends were cut back, 5 bases at V and 2 bases at J, with 12 bases in the middle. Germline values: CDR1 SQVTM, CDR2 ANQGSEA. The CDR3 region has the DNA TGCAGCGTTCACGTCGCAGGGAACTATGGCTACACCTTC. Encoded protein: CSVHVAGNYGYTF.

In its sample, this clonotype was seen many times. The chain joins TRBV7-2 to TRBJ2-1; 8 bases match TRBD1. J was trimmed by 9 bases and V by 4 bases; bases with no gene match: 5. CDR3 size: 13 residues. The germline gives CDR1 SGHTA, CDR2 FQGNSA. CDR3 DNA: TGTGCCAGCAGCTCTTACCAGGGGGCTGAGCAGTTCTTC. It encodes CASSSYQGAEQFF.

This sequence joins TRBV7-2 and TRBJ1-4, with a weak D call TRBD1 (5 bases). The CDR3 is 16 residues long. The germline V and J ends were trimmed by 5 bases and 0 bases, with 13 bases remaining between them. Germline CDR1 is SGHTA and CDR2 is FQGNSA. Here the CDR3 DNA reads TGTGCCAGCAGCCGACTCACGACAGCAACTAATGAAAAACTGTTTTTT. It encodes CASSRLTTATNEKLFF.

This clonotype was recorded a few times. The chain has TRBV6-5 and TRBJ2-1, with 10 bases that match TRBD2. V lost 0 bases to trimming and J lost 10 bases; unmatched junction nucleotides: 6. Germline values: CDR1 MNHEY, CDR2 SVGAGI. This CDR3 is built from 15 residues. In nucleotides, the CDR3 is TGTGCCAGCAGTTACTCCGGGACTAGCGAGGGGGAGCAGTTCTTC. This encodes CASSYSGTSEGEQFF.

The rearrangement joins TRBV9 to TRBJ2-5, with D perhaps TRBD1 (7 bases). CDR3 size: 16 residues. Looked up from germline, CDR1 is SGDLS and CDR2 is YYNGEE. Trimming left V 3 bases short and J 5 bases short, with 20 bases between. CDR3 coding DNA: TGTGCCAGCAGCGCCGGGACGCAGGGGGGTTTGGAGACCCAGTACTTC. This translates into CASSAGTQGGLETQYF.

This chain connects TRBV3-1 to TRBJ1-2; perhaps TRBD1 as D (5 bases). The V end was cut by 0 bases, the J end by 4 bases, with 21 bases between. Germline V gene sequence: CDR1 LGHDT, CDR2 YNNKEL (reference sequence). The CDR3 totals 18 residues. CDR3 DNA sequence: TGTGCCAGCAGCCAAGATCGGTGGGGGAAGGATTACAGCTATGGCTACACCTTC. Residues: CASSQDRWGKDYSYGYTF.

This clonotype appeared a few times. The chain carries TRBV12-3 or TRBV12-4 and TRBJ2-1; possibly TRBD1 or TRBD2 for D (5 bases each). The ends were cut back, 7 bases at V and 5 bases at J, with 12 bases in the middle. CDR3 length: 13 amino acids. The CDR3 loop reads CASTRDAHNEQFF. CDR3 bases: TGTGCCAGCACTCGGGACGCTCACAATGAGCAGTTCTTC.

This clonotype was found a few times. The V call is TRBV27, the J call TRBJ1-1, with TRBD1 identical over 8 bases. The CDR3 totals 14 residues. V lost 6 bases to trimming and J lost 5 bases; unmatched junction nucleotides: 8. Germline V gene data show CDR1 as MNHEY and CDR2 as SMNVEV (reference sequence). The CDR3 DNA reads TGTGCCAGCAGCCAGAACAGGGGGGGAACTGAAGCTTTCTTT. As protein: CASSQNRGGTEAFF.

The rearrangement links TRBV29-1 to TRBJ2-1, with TRBD2 matching 8 bases. V was clipped by 2 bases and J by 6 bases; unmatched bases: 6. The germline CDR1 and CDR2 sequences are SQVTM and ANQGSEA. There are 14 residues in the CDR3. The CDR3: CSVESGLARNEQFF. In DNA form, the CDR3 reads TGCAGCGTTGAATCCGGACTAGCCCGCAATGAGCAGTTCTTC.

This clonotype was detected only a few times. The V and J genes are TRBV12-5 and TRBJ1-2, with 10 bases lining up with TRBD1. Germline V gene lookup returns CDR1 LGHNT and CDR2 FRNRAP. The CDR3 consists of 14 residues. Losses at the gene ends were 4 bases for V and 4 bases for J; bases not matched to a gene: 3. This CDR3 is CASGSGQGSYGYTF. The CDR3 coding sequence is TGTGCTAGTGGTTCGGGACAGGGGAGCTATGGCTACACCTTC.

This clonotype was counted a few times. This chain joins TRBV20-1 and TRBJ2-7; D gene unclear. The J call could be wrong; TRBJ2-5 is a better fit for the DNA end. This CDR3 has 14 amino acids. Germline values: CDR1 DFQATT, CDR2 SNEGSKA (reference sequence). The CDR3 DNA follows: TGCAGTGCTCCTCTCGGAGCGACCCAAGAGACCCAGTACTTC. Translating gives CSAPLGATQETQYF.

This clonotype was counted a few times. The rearrangement links TRBV5-1 to TRBJ2-1; D may correspond to TRBD1 or TRBD2 (6 bases each). The CDR3 has 13 residues. The germline V gene has CDR1 SGHRS and CDR2 YFSETQ. V was cut by 2 bases and J by 8 bases, with 11 bases left in between. Written as DNA, the CDR3 is TGCGCCAGCAGCTTTTCCGGGGGCCATGAGCAGTTCTTC. This encodes CASSFSGGHEQFF. Supplemented by reference TRBV5-1 and TRBJ2-1, the full variable domain reads KAGVTQTPRYLIKTRGQQVTLSCSPISGHRSVSWYQQTPGQGLQFLFEYFSETQRNKGNFPGRFSGRQFSNSRSEMNVSTLELGDSALYLCASSFSGGHEQFFGPGTRLTVL.

The chain carries TRBV5-1 and TRBJ2-1; 11 bases fit TRBD2. The CDR3 consists of 15 residues. The trim removed 3 bases at V and 5 bases at J, leaving 4 bases unmatched. Germline V gives CDR1 SGHRS, CDR2 YFSETQ. CDR3 nucleotides: TGCGCCAGCAGCTGGGGACTAGCGGAAAACAATGAGCAGTTCTTC. It is translated as CASSWGLAENNEQFF.